The 27 T cell receptor beta chains in this list originate from one sample, sequenced in a study of shared clonotypes between healthy human individuals. The method was immunoSEQ multiplex PCR; TCRdb's version includes in-frame clones alone and lacks a portion of them. The top ten clones hold 0.36% of a sample with 2,500,000 or so clones, 93% of them seen once. Material: naive CD4+ T cells from PBMCs. Noted subset: CD45RA+ positively selected. The receptor source for this set is a man aged 18 to 30 in good health. Some clones in this sample may be carry-over from other donors' samples.

This clone has only one observation. The rearrangement uses TRBV6-1 and TRBJ2-3, with 16 bases aligning to TRBD2. Trimming removed 4 bases from V and 6 bases from J; junction bases left unmatched: 7. The CDR3 runs to 17 residues. Germline values: CDR1 MNHNS, CDR2 SASEGT. Written as DNA, the CDR3 is TGTGCCAGCAGTGGGACCGGGACTAGCGGGAGGGCCGATACGCAGTATTTT. Its translation: CASSGTGTSGRADTQYF.

This chain joins TRBV18 and TRBJ2-3; D is undetermined. CDR1 and CDR2 (germline): KGHSH, LQKENI. V was cut by 3 bases and J by 0 bases, with 10 bases left in between. This CDR3 comprises 15 residues. The CDR3 sequence is CASSPPVKSTDTQYF. CDR3 bases: TGTGCCAGCTCACCGCCCGTCAAGAGCACAGATACGCAGTATTTT.

In this sample, this clone turned up once. The chain employs TRBV5-1 and TRBJ2-5; 9 nucleotides agree with TRBD1. The germline CDR1 and CDR2 sequences are SGHRS and YFSETQ. The CDR3 contains 14 residues. Trimming removed 4 bases from V and 7 bases from J; junction bases left unmatched: 8. This chain's CDR3 is CASSQGGTGRTQYF. DNA of the CDR3: TGCGCCAGCAGCCAGGGAGGGACAGGGAGGACCCAGTACTTC.

The chain couples TRBV28 to TRBJ1-4; possibly TRBD1 for D (6 bases). V was cut by 5 bases and J by 8 bases, with 18 bases left in between. The CDR3 loop spans 15 amino acids. Germline CDR1 and CDR2: MDHEN and SYDVKM. The chain's CDR3 is CASSPPGGAEEKLFF. The CDR3 nucleotides read TGTGCCAGCAGTCCTCCGGGGGGCGCCGAGGAAAAACTGTTTTTT. Together with reference TRBV28 and TRBJ1-4, the CDR3 gives the full variable domain: DVKVTQSSRYLVKRTGEKVFLECVQDMDHENMFWYRQDPGLGLRLIYFSYDVKMKEKGDIPEGYSVSREKKERFSLILESASTNQTSMYLCASSPPGGAEEKLFFGSGTQLSVL.

The chain combines TRBV7-9 with TRBJ2-5, with TRBD2 matching over 10 bases. The CDR3 runs 15 residues. The V gene end was trimmed by 3 bases and the J gene end by 5 bases; junction bases not matched to a gene: 6. The germline CDR1 and CDR2 sequences are SEHNR and FQNEAQ (reference sequence). CDR3 region: CASSLSGRAGETQYF. DNA for the CDR3: TGTGCCAGCAGCTTGAGCGGGAGGGCCGGGGAGACCCAGTACTTC.

There are a few counts of this clone. The chain links TRBV19 to TRBJ1-1; possible D gene TRBD1, 5 bases. V was pared by 3 bases and J by 2 bases, with 10 bases between. Germline V gene sequence: CDR1 LNHDA, CDR2 SQIVND (reference sequence). The CDR3 is made up of 14 amino acids. CDR3 protein: CASSMGRFNTEAFF. CDR3 DNA sequence: TGTGCCAGTAGTATGGGACGGTTTAACACTGAAGCTTTCTTT.

This sequence joins TRBV29-1 and TRBJ1-2; D not certain. With 3 bases removed from V and 10 bases from J, the gap between germline ends came to 15 bases. This CDR3 contains 12 residues. From germline, CDR1 is SQVTM and CDR2 ANQGSEA. The CDR3 nucleotides are TGCAGCGTTGAGACTCCGACGGACTCCTACACCTTC. Protein sequence: CSVETPTDSYTF. Based on the CDR3 plus reference TRBV29-1 and TRBJ1-2, the full variable domain is SAVISQKPSRDICQRGTSLTIQCQVDSQVTMMFWYRQQPGQSLTLIATANQGSEATYESGFVIDKFPISRPNLTFSTLTVSNMSPEDSSIYLCSVETPTDSYTFGSGTRLTVV.

In this sample, this clone turned up once. The rearrangement joins TRBV5-1 to TRBJ2-3, with D possibly being TRBD2 (6 bases). The V gene lost 0 bases and the J gene lost 4 bases, with 12 bases spanning the gap. The germline V gene has CDR1 SGHRS and CDR2 YFSETQ. This CDR3 has 15 residues. The CDR3 region is CASSLGLAPADTQYF. CDR3 DNA: TGCGCCAGCAGCTTGGGGCTAGCGCCGGCAGATACGCAGTATTTT.

The chain joins TRBV5-1 to TRBJ2-7, with TRBD1 matching 9 bases. Germline CDR1 is SGHRS and CDR2 is YFSETQ. The junction had 16 bases not matched to a gene; V was cut back by 5 bases and J by 7 bases. This CDR3 is 16 amino acids long. The DNA of the CDR3 is TGCGCCAGCAGACGCACCTCCGGGACAGGGCCGGGGGAGCAGTACTTC. It specifies CASRRTSGTGPGEQYF.

The chain has TRBV21-1 and TRBJ2-6; TRBD1, the table's D call, was not compared with the DNA. TRBV21-1 is a known pseudogene. The CDR3 sequence is 17 residues long. CDR3 in DNA: TGTGCCAGCAGCTTCCGAAGGAACAGCTCTGGGGCCAACGTCCTGACTTTC. This codes for CASSFRRNSSGANVLTF.

The J gene is TRBJ2-2, the V gene TRBV28, with D uncertain. From germline, CDR1 is MDHEN and CDR2 SYDVKM. This CDR3 spans 14 amino acids. Trimming removed 3 bases at V and 4 bases at J, with 9 bases between. CDR3 sequence reads: CASSLVGGTGELFF. In DNA form, the CDR3 reads TGTGCCAGCAGTTTGGTCGGCGGCACCGGGGAGCTGTTTTTT. The full variable domain, completed using reference TRBV28 and TRBJ2-2, is DVKVTQSSRYLVKRTGEKVFLECVQDMDHENMFWYRQDPGLGLRLIYFSYDVKMKEKGDIPEGYSVSREKKERFSLILESASTNQTSMYLCASSLVGGTGELFFGEGSRLTVL.

This chain joins TRBV28 and TRBJ2-2; D remains unclear. From germline, CDR1 is MDHEN and CDR2 SYDVKM. CDR3 length equals 15 residues. V dropped 6 bases and J dropped 1 base, with 12 bases sitting between them. The CDR3, as DNA: TGTGCCAGCAGCCCCTCGATCGGGAACACCGGGGAGCTGTTTTTT. Its translation is CASSPSIGNTGELFF.

The chain links TRBV5-4 to TRBJ2-3; D may be TRBD2 (6 bases). Trimming removed 4 bases from V and 2 bases from J, with 23 bases in between. The germline V gene encodes CDR1 SGHNT and CDR2 YYREEE (reference sequence). The CDR3 length is 18 residues. CDR3 protein: CASSGAESQEGITDTQYF. Here the CDR3 DNA reads TGTGCCAGCAGCGGGGCGGAGTCACAGGAGGGCATCACAGATACGCAGTATTTT. Looking up the rest from reference TRBV5-4 and TRBJ2-3 gives the full variable domain: ETGVTQSPTHLIKTRGQQVTLRCSSQSGHNTVSWYQQALGQGPQFIFQYYREEENGRGNFPPRFSGLQFPNYSSELNVNALELDDSALYLCASSGAESQEGITDTQYFGPGTRLTVL.

Of note for this clone: The same CDR3 arises from other DNA sequences in this sample as well. The CDR3 here is CASRDRNYGYTF. The CDR3 DNA follows: TGTGCCAGCAGAGACAGGAACTATGGCTACACCTTC. V gene TRBV6-5 combines with J gene TRBJ1-2; TRBD1 might be the D (6 bases). The CDR3 consists of 12 residues. Germline assignment: CDR1 MNHEY and CDR2 SVGAGI. The V gene lost 6 bases and the J gene lost 2 bases, with 7 bases spanning the gap.

This chain joins TRBV18 and TRBJ2-2; TRBD2 aligns across 8 bases. CDR1 is KGHSH, CDR2 LQKENI, per germline. There are 16 residues in the CDR3. With 0 bases clipped from V and 0 bases from J, the junction kept 0 bases outside the gene matches. CDR3 nucleotide sequence: TGTGCCAGCTCACCACCTAGCGGGACGAACACCGGGGAGCTGTTTTTT. Translating it yields CASSPPSGTNTGELFF. Looking up the rest from reference TRBV18 and TRBJ2-2 gives the full variable domain: NAGVMQNPRHLVRRRGQEARLRCSPMKGHSHVYWYRQLPEEGLKFMVYLQKENIIDESGMPKERFSAEFPKEGPSILRIQQVVRGDSAAYFCASSPPSGTNTGELFFGEGSRLTVL.

In its sample, this clone was seen once. The sample carries other DNA sequences with the same CDR3. This chain connects TRBV5-1 to TRBJ2-5; TRBD1 aligns across 8 bases. This CDR3 is 14 amino acids long. CDR1 SGHRS and CDR2 YFSETQ come from the germline V gene. The junction had 5 bases not matched to a gene; V was cut back by 3 bases and J by 4 bases. CDR3 DNA: TGCGCCAGCAGCTACGACAGGGGAGGAGAGACCCAGTACTTC. Its protein product is CASSYDRGGETQYF.

The chain employs TRBV5-1 and TRBJ1-2; 7 bases align to TRBD1. V lost 4 bases to trimming and J lost 10 bases; unmatched junction nucleotides: 4. Germline lookup yields CDR1 SGHRS and CDR2 YFSETQ. The CDR3 loop spans 11 amino acids. The CDR3 protein is CASSEGQLYTF. The DNA of the CDR3 is TGCGCCAGCAGCGAGGGACAGCTCTACACCTTC.

The V call is TRBV6-5, the J call TRBJ1-1; D possibly corresponds to TRBD1 (6 bases). Trimming took 6 bases from V and 5 from J, leaving 16 bases between them. CDR3 length equals 14 residues. Germline V gene sequence: CDR1 MNHEY, CDR2 SVGAGI. The CDR3 DNA is TGTGCCAGCAGCAGAGGAAGGGGGTCTACTGAAGCTTTCTTT. Translating gives CASSRGRGSTEAFF.

The chain combines TRBV4-1 with TRBJ2-1, with D perhaps matching TRBD2 (5 bases). There are 17 residues in the CDR3. Trimming left V 1 base short and J 0 bases short, with 13 bases between. Germline CDR1 is MGHRA and CDR2 is YSYEKL. The CDR3 DNA sequence: TGCGCCAGCAGCCAAGCTCTCACTAGTTACTCCTACAATGAGCAGTTCTTC. Translated: CASSQALTSYSYNEQFF.

The J gene is TRBJ2-1, the V gene TRBV27; D call uncertain. Germline-derived CDR1 and CDR2 are MNHEY and SMNVEV (reference sequence). The CDR3 runs 13 residues. V lost 1 base and J lost 2, with 3 bases in between. The CDR3 DNA is TGTGCCAGCAGTTTATTGGCCTACAATGAGCAGTTCTTC. Its translation: CASSLLAYNEQFF.

This clone occurred a few times. The chain recombines TRBV19 with TRBJ1-4; TRBD1 aligns across 8 bases. The CDR3 totals 13 residues. CDR1 and CDR2 from the germline V gene are LNHDA and SQIVND (reference sequence). V trimming: 5 bases; J trimming: 8 bases; junction bases outside the gene matches: 4. The CDR3 DNA is TGTGCCAGTAGTGGACAGGGACACGAAAAACTGTTTTTT. The encoded protein is CASSGQGHEKLFF.

This clone was observed once. The chain combines TRBV13 with TRBJ2-7; TRBD2 matches 7 bases. The CDR3 has 18 residues. The V segment lost 4 bases and the J segment 1 base; nucleotides outside the gene matches: 16. Germline lookup yields CDR1 PRHDT and CDR2 FYEKMQ (reference sequence). The CDR3 nucleotides read TGTGCCAGCAGCTATAAAAGGGTAGGAGCGGGGATTTCCTACGAGCAGTACTTC. It yields the protein CASSYKRVGAGISYEQYF.

The chain employs TRBV5-1 and TRBJ2-3; 8 bases map to TRBD2. Germline trimming cut 5 bases from V and 3 bases from J; bases unmatched to any gene: 8. Looked up from germline, CDR1 is SGHRS and CDR2 is YFSETQ. This CDR3 is 15 amino acids long. DNA for the CDR3: TGCGCCAGCAGAGCCGCGGCTAGCGGGACAGATACGCAGTATTTT. Translation: CASRAAASGTDTQYF.

The sample holds one count of this clone. The V call is TRBV6-9, the J call TRBJ1-5; TRBD1 matches at 7 bases. Per germline, CDR1 MNHGY and CDR2 SVAAGI. This CDR3 is built from 15 residues. Trimming at V came to 9 bases and at J to 0 bases, leaving 8 bases not matched to a gene. Written as DNA, the CDR3 is TGTGCCAGTGGACCGGGACAGATTAGCAATCAGCCCCAGCATTTT. Residues: CASGPGQISNQPQHF.

The chain combines TRBV30 with TRBJ2-1, with TRBD1 as a possible D gene (5 bases). The CDR3 is 16 residues long. Germline loops: CDR1 GTSNPN, CDR2 SVGIG (reference sequence). The V gene lost 2 bases and the J gene lost 5 bases, with 19 bases spanning the gap. CDR3 DNA sequence: TGTGCCTGGAGTTCAGTTAGGGGTCTACTCGACAATGAGCAGTTCTTC. Residues: CAWSSVRGLLDNEQFF.

This chain links TRBV11-2 with TRBJ1-1; D is undetermined. Between the trimmed V and J ends, which lost 3 bases and 4 bases, there was a span of 9 bases. CDR3 length equals 13 residues. The V gene's germline CDR1 is SGHAT and CDR2 FQNNGV. The CDR3 spells CASSFLGSTEAFF. CDR3 coding DNA: TGTGCCAGCAGCTTCTTGGGGAGCACTGAAGCTTTCTTT.

This clone has a single count. This chain joins TRBV7-7 and TRBJ2-1; TRBD2 agrees at 10 bases. Per the germline V gene, CDR1 is SSHAT and CDR2 is FNYEAQ (reference sequence). With 5 bases clipped from V and 5 bases from J, the junction kept 3 bases outside the gene matches. This CDR3 spans 14 amino acids. CDR3: CASSPSGGNNEQFF. In DNA, the CDR3 is TGTGCCAGCAGCCCTAGCGGGGGAAACAATGAGCAGTTCTTC.